What follows is one T cell receptor (beta chain) and its context. Its antigen remains unidentified. The sample holds no much larger clone one base away, and base qualities are not on file. This entry comes from a study of CD8 T cells in Susac syndrome (dated by TCRdb to about 2019). Study-level background: Whether CD8+ T cell activation and differentiation in Susac syndrome was antigen driven was tested using repertoire sequencing. The clonality of the CD8+ T cell repertoire was compared across over 9 healthy donors, roughly 14 Susac syndrome patients and around 15 multiple sclerosis patients.

Broad study findings and their caveats: The TCR sequencing and HLA analysis was acknowledged to have included a relatively small number of individuals.

High-throughput TCR beta sequencing profiled peripheral blood CD8+ and CD4+ T cells from healthy donors, Susac syndrome patients and multiple sclerosis patients. Multiple sclerosis controls were treatment-naive patients with stable or active relapsing-remitting disease fulfilling revised McDonald criteria. Bulk CD8+ and CD4+ T cells were purified by magnetic negative isolation, whereas CD8+ TEMRA cells were enriched by FACS. Blood was collected in EDTA tubes and processed within 24 hours, with PBMCs isolated through density gradient centrifugation. PBMCs intended for TCR sequencing were cryopreserved in liquid nitrogen and were subsequently thawed in a 37 degrees C water bath. A purity of at least 90% was achieved for sorted or isolated CD4+, CD8+ and CD8+ TEMRA cells. RNA was extracted with the RNeasy kit and roughly 0.5 to 1 ug was reverse transcribed using random hexamers. The immunoSEQ multiplex PCR assay, which covers 54 Vbeta and 13 Jbeta segments, was used to amplify TCR beta CDR3 regions. PCR amplification bias was corrected by using a synthetic template baseline for primer optimization and computational correction. Turning to the authors' computational methods: Reads were assigned to V, D and J genes according to IMGT and analyzed in immunoSEQ Analyzer, with only productive sequences retained. Clonality was calculated as one minus the Shannon entropy normalized by log2 of the number of productive unique sequences. For each patient and control, public and private clones were evaluated among the 100 most prevalent clones. Susac-specific clones were defined as absent from healthy and MS cohorts, around 980 published viral clones and other ImmuneACCESS disease sequences. In TCRdb, the public reads were trimmed at Q25 with fastp and aligned with MiXCR, with productive beta chains retained. Here each entry gathers all rows of one CDR3 protein and keeps the most common genes and DNA. For this entry, the V and J calls and clone size follow TCRdb and not the study's own pipeline. The sample records some 120,000 distinct CDR3 sequences, about 93% of which are singletons. The ten largest clones capture under 0.25% of the sample.

Germline trimming: 4 bases from V, 5 bases from J; junction bases outside gene matches: 7. CDR1 PRHDT and CDR2 FYEKMQ are derived from the germline V gene (reference sequence). Counted from cysteine to phenylalanine, this CDR3 has 17 amino acids. Of the read, only the CDR3 DNA is kept; its 51 bases are in frame from base 1. The sample consisted of CD8+ T cells from PBMCs. This clonotype was sampled from a human donor with multiple sclerosis. Recombination connected TRBV13 to TRBJ2-2, with 13 central nucleotides matching TRBD2. The CDR3 loop reads CASSSYGTSGKTGELFF. In nucleotide form, the sequence is TGTGCCAGCAGCTCCTACGGGACTAGCGGGAAGACCGGGGAGCTGTTTTTT.